The next 23 T cell receptor beta chains were all read from a single sample in a study of blood T cells in healthy people across ages. For the second PCR, which ran for 7 to 11 cycles, a sample-barcoded 5' primer and a J-beta primer mix were used. TCRdb re-called the 5' RACE reads with MiXCR, one entry per CDR3 protein. The data contain about 1.8 million distinct CDR3 sequences, approximately 50% of them singletons. The sequenced material came from blood. These receptors were collected from a woman in her 40s in good health.

This chain's CDR3 is CASSLGTGVRTYEQYF. The CDR3 DNA sequence: TGTGCCAGCAGCTTAGGAACCGGGGTAAGAACCTACGAGCAGTACTTC. The chain couples TRBV7-8 to TRBJ2-7, with a tentative D call TRBD2 (5 bases). The germline V gene encodes CDR1 SGHVS and CDR2 FQNEAQ. V lost 1 base and J lost 2, with 15 bases in between. The CDR3 contains 16 residues.

The J gene is TRBJ2-1, the V gene TRBV12-3 or TRBV12-4, with 12 bases aligning to TRBD2. V trimming: 5 bases; J trimming: 3 bases; junction bases outside the gene matches: 14. The CDR3 consists of 19 residues. In DNA, the CDR3 is TGTGCCAGCAGTCCCCCGGGGCTAGCGGGGGGGATGAACTACAATGAGCAGTTCTTC. Amino acid sequence: CASSPPGLAGGMNYNEQFF.

A few counts support this clonotype. CDR3 in DNA: TGTGCCAGCAGCGGGGGCCTAGATTACGAGCAGTACTTC. Its translation: CASSGGLDYEQYF. The V and J genes are TRBV6-5 and TRBJ2-7; D possibly matches TRBD1 or TRBD2 (6 bases each). The V and J ends lost 6 bases and 4 bases respectively, with 13 bases between them. Germline V CDR1 and CDR2: MNHEY, SVGAGI. The CDR3 runs 13 residues.

DNA of the CDR3: TGCGCCAGCAGCCAAGGCGCCACTTGGGAGCAGTACTTC. This translates into CASSQGATWEQYF. V usage is TRBV4-3 and J usage is TRBJ2-4; tentative D call: TRBD2 (5 bases). Per germline, CDR1 LGHNA and CDR2 YSLEER. This CDR3 is built from 13 residues. V dropped 1 base and J dropped 13 bases, with 14 bases sitting between them.

The table lists this clonotype with a few counts. This chain joins TRBV24-1 and TRBJ2-3; D may match TRBD1 or TRBD2 (5 bases each). Trimming removed 3 bases at V and 0 bases at J, with 9 bases between. The CDR3 covers 15 residues. Per germline, CDR1 KGHDR and CDR2 SFDVKD. CDR3 nucleotides: TGTGCCACCAGTGATCACCGGGACAGCACAGATACGCAGTATTTT. It codes for CATSDHRDSTDTQYF.

J is TRBJ2-7 and V is TRBV27, with 7 bases fitting TRBD1. CDR1 is MNHEY, CDR2 SMNVEV, per germline (reference sequence). V was pared by 3 bases and J by 2 bases, with 7 bases of the junction left unmatched. The CDR3 consists of 15 residues. The CDR3 region is CASSFYGQEAYEQYF. CDR3 nucleotide sequence: TGTGCCAGCAGTTTTTACGGACAGGAGGCCTACGAGCAGTACTTC.

This clonotype has more than one count but fewer than ten. The rearrangement links TRBV5-1 to TRBJ2-2; no clear D. CDR3 length: 14 residues. V was clipped by 9 bases and J by 2 bases, with 14 bases between them. Germline loops: CDR1 SGHRS, CDR2 YFSETQ. The CDR3 loop reads CAIRANGNTGELFF. The CDR3 bases are TGCGCCATCCGAGCTAATGGAAACACCGGGGAGCTGTTTTTT. The variable domain in full, completed from reference TRBV5-1 and TRBJ2-2, reads KAGVTQTPRYLIKTRGQQVTLSCSPISGHRSVSWYQQTPGQGLQFLFEYFSETQRNKGNFPGRFSGRQFSNSRSEMNVSTLELGDSALYLCAIRANGNTGELFFGEGSRLTVL.

This clonotype has just a few counts. The genes are TRBV7-3 and TRBJ2-1; D is undetermined. Trimming took 5 bases from V and 0 from J, leaving 11 bases between them. Germline loops: CDR1 SGHTA, CDR2 FQGTGA. The CDR3 contains 15 residues. The CDR3 DNA reads as TGTGCCAGCAGCAAAACCGAGAGCTCCTACAATGAGCAGTTCTTC. Translating it yields CASSKTESSYNEQFF. Complete variable domain (other parts from reference TRBV7-3 and TRBJ2-1): GAGVSQTPSNKVTEKGKYVELRCDPISGHTALYWYRQSLGQGPEFLIYFQGTGAADDSGLPNDRFFAVRPEGSVSTLKIQRTERGDSAVYLCASSKTESSYNEQFFGPGTRLTVL.

This rearrangement joins TRBV9 to TRBJ2-7, with D possibly matching TRBD1 (5 bases). The V end was cut by 4 bases, the J end by 5 bases, with 22 bases between. Germline V gene lookup returns CDR1 SGDLS and CDR2 YYNGEE. This CDR3 has 16 residues. This CDR3 reads CASSPYPTGRANEQYF. CDR3 sequence (DNA): TGTGCCAGCAGCCCGTATCCTACAGGAAGAGCCAACGAGCAGTACTTC.

There are a few counts of this clonotype. V is TRBV29-1 and J is TRBJ2-1, with 12 bases matching TRBD2. The CDR3 consists of 15 residues. CDR1 and CDR2 (germline): SQVTM, ANQGSEA. The V and J ends lost 3 bases and 6 bases, in that order; junction bases with no gene match: 6. In nucleotides, the CDR3 is TGCAGCGTTGAGACTAGCGGGGGAAGTGGCAATGAGCAGTTCTTC. It is translated as CSVETSGGSGNEQFF.

The rearrangement uses TRBV5-1 and TRBJ2-3, with TRBD2 matching over 7 bases. This CDR3 has 16 amino acids. Per the germline V gene, CDR1 is SGHRS and CDR2 is YFSETQ. Trimming cost V 4 bases and J 2 bases; bases outside gene matches: 10. The CDR3 loop is CASSPKSGASTDTQYF. As DNA, the CDR3 is TGCGCCAGCAGCCCCAAGAGCGGGGCATCCACAGATACGCAGTATTTT.

This chain connects TRBV20-1 to TRBJ2-1; 10 bases match TRBD2. Trimming took 6 bases from V and 9 from J; bases not matched to a gene: 14. The germline gives CDR1 DFQATT, CDR2 SNEGSKA (reference sequence). The CDR3 has 15 residues. Here the CDR3 reads CSAPSHERGGREQFF. CDR3 bases: TGCAGTGCCCCGTCTCACGAGCGGGGGGGCCGTGAGCAGTTCTTC.

This clonotype was recorded a few times. J is TRBJ1-2 and V is TRBV10-3; TRBD1 might be the D (5 bases). The V gene lost 6 bases and the J gene lost 5 bases, with 13 bases spanning the gap. The length of the CDR3 is 13 residues. Germline lookup yields CDR1 ENHRY and CDR2 SYGVKD. The CDR3 DNA sequence: TGTGCCATCAGCGCAGGGAGCATTTATGGCTACACCTTC. It specifies CAISAGSIYGYTF.

The chain employs TRBV3-1 and TRBJ2-1, with D perhaps matching TRBD1 (6 bases). The CDR3 extends over 14 amino acids. Germline V gives CDR1 LGHDT, CDR2 YNNKEL (reference sequence). V was shortened by 7 bases and J by 6 bases, with 16 bases between the two germline ends. The CDR3 DNA is TGTGCCAGCACATCTTCCGGGACAAGCAATGAGCAGTTCTTC. It specifies CASTSSGTSNEQFF.

Turning to this clonotype: One base away lies a much larger clone, so this may be a sequencing read error. The chain carries TRBV6-6 and TRBJ2-1; D remains ambiguous. The DNA end is more similar to TRBJ2-7, so the J call may be wrong. The CDR3 is made up of 15 amino acids. Germline V gene lookup returns CDR1 MNHNY and CDR2 SVGAGI (reference sequence). This chain's CDR3 is CASSLPESSYNEQYF. In DNA form, the CDR3 reads TGTGCCAGCAGTCTACCGGAAAGCTCCTACAATGAGCAGTACTTC.

The gene calls are TRBV20-1 and TRBJ2-3; 7 bases fit TRBD2. This CDR3 has 14 residues. Trimming took 5 bases from V and 1 from J; bases not matched to a gene: 6. CDR1 DFQATT and CDR2 SNEGSKA come from the germline V gene (reference sequence). CDR3 sequence (DNA): TGCAGTGCTGAGAGCGGGGATGGCACAGATACGCAGTATTTT. Translated, it gives CSAESGDGTDTQYF.

The genes are TRBV5-1 and TRBJ2-3; 7 positions match TRBD1. The CDR3 has 15 residues. CDR1 and CDR2 (germline): SGHRS, YFSETQ. V shed 3 bases, J shed 5 bases, and the junction held 9 bases outside the gene matches. For the CDR3, the DNA is TGCGCCAGCAGCTGGGATGGGGCAGGGGGAGATACGCAGTATTTT. This encodes CASSWDGAGGDTQYF.

The genes are TRBV11-1 and TRBJ2-1; 11 positions agree with TRBD2. Germline values: CDR1 SGHAT, CDR2 FQDESV (reference sequence). The CDR3 sequence is 22 residues long. V gave up 4 bases and J gave up 2 bases; unmatched junction bases: 22. In nucleotides, the CDR3 is TGTGCCAGCAGCTCCGGGGGGGCCGGGACTAGCGGATATTCTGGTACCTACAATGAGCAGTTCTTC. Amino acids: CASSSGGAGTSGYSGTYNEQFF. The full variable domain, rest sourced from reference TRBV11-1 and TRBJ2-1, is EAEVAQSPRYKITEKSQAVAFWCDPISGHATLYWYRQILGQGPELLVQFQDESVVDDSQLPKDRFSAERLKGVDSTLKIQPAELGDSAMYLCASSSGGAGTSGYSGTYNEQFFGPGTRLTVL.

The chain couples TRBV20-1 to TRBJ2-7; D is uncertain. The CDR3 is made up of 11 amino acids. Trimming left V 5 bases short and J 6 bases short, with 11 bases between. Germline V lookup: CDR1 DFQATT, CDR2 SNEGSKA (reference sequence). The CDR3 bases are TGCAGTGCTGACCAGGCCGGCGAGCAGTACTTC. It codes for CSADQAGEQYF.

The genes are TRBV10-3 and TRBJ2-1; D unresolved. The CDR3 is made up of 15 amino acids. V was pared by 3 bases and J by 8 bases, with 17 bases between. In germline, CDR1 is ENHRY, CDR2 SYGVKD. The CDR3 DNA reads as TGTGCCATCAGTGATCAGGCGGTTTCGTCTTATGAGCAGTTCTTC. Its translation: CAISDQAVSSYEQFF.

The chain joins TRBV5-5 to TRBJ2-1, with D unresolved. CDR3 length equals 12 residues. Trimming removed 2 bases from V and 7 bases from J, with 7 bases in between. Germline assignment: CDR1 SGHKS and CDR2 YYEKEE (reference sequence). CDR3 in amino acids: CASSFAENEQFF. The CDR3 nucleotides read TGTGCCAGCAGCTTTGCAGAGAATGAGCAGTTCTTC.

This clonotype was seen at least ten times. The chain has TRBV4-3 and TRBJ1-6; D is ambiguous. The CDR3 has 13 residues. Looked up from germline, CDR1 is LGHNA and CDR2 is YSLEER. V gave up 0 bases and J gave up 9 bases, with 6 bases separating them. The CDR3 loop reads CASSQDRGSPLHF. DNA of the CDR3: TGCGCCAGCAGCCAAGATCGAGGTTCACCCCTCCACTTT.

There are many counts of this clonotype. The chain recombines TRBV29-1 with TRBJ2-1, with 7 bases fitting TRBD2. Germline values: CDR1 SQVTM, CDR2 ANQGSEA. V shed 2 bases, J shed 5 bases, and the junction held 12 bases outside the gene matches. CDR3 length: 16 amino acids. The CDR3, as DNA: TGCAGCGTTGAATCAACGGGGGGTAGCGGACACAATGAGCAGTTCTTC. It specifies CSVESTGGSGHNEQFF.